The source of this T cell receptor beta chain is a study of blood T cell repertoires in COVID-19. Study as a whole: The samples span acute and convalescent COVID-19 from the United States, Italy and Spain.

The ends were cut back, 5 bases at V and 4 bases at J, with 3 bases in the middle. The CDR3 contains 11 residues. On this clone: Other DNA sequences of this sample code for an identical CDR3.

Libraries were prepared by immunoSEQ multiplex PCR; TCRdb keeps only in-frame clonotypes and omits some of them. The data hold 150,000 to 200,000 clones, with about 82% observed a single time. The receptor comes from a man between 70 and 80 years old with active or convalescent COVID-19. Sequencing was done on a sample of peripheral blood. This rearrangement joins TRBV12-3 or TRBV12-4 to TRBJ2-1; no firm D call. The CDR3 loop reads CASSLYNEQFF. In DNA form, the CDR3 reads TGTGCCAGCAGTCTGTACAATGAGCAGTTCTTC.